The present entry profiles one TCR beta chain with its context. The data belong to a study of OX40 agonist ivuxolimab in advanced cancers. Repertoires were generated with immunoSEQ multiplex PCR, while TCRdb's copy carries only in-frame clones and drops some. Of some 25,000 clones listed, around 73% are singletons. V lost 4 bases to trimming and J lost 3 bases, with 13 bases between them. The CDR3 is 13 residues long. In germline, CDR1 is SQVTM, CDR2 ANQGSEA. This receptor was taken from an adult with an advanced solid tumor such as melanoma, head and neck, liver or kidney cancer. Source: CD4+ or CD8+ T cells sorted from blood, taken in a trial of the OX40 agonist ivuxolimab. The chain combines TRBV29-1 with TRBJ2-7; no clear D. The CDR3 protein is CSVGGARGYEQYF. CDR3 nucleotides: TGCAGCGTTGGTGGCGCCAGAGGCTACGAGCAGTACTTC.